This T cell receptor beta chain was identified in a study of cytomegalovirus exposure and HLA in healthy donors. Study-level findings and limits: In a later analysis, CMV-associated beta chains were mostly HLA-associated, it appeared.

PCR amplification relied on 60 Vbeta primers (plus 13 Jbeta primers). Profiled with immunoSEQ multiplex PCR; TCRdb holds only in-frame clones, not every one. The sample contains roughly 120,000 clones, approximately 70% of which appear only once. This clone was seen once. Antigen unknown. The V end lost 3 bases, the J end lost 4 bases, and 20 bases lay between the germline ends. Germline loops: CDR1 SGHTS, CDR2 YDEGEE. The CDR3 consists of 17 residues. Input material: PBMCs. This sequence originates from a man between 60 and 75 years old in good health and CMV-seropositive. This chain joins TRBV5-8 and TRBJ1-3; D unclear. CDR3 bases: TGTGCCAGCAGCTACGGCGGCTCTTGGAATCTCGGAAACACCATATATTTT. Its translation is CASSYGGSWNLGNTIYF. Variable domain in full (rest from reference TRBV5-8 and TRBJ1-3): EAGVTQSPTHLIKTRGQQATLRCSPISGHTSVYWYQQALGLGLQFLLWYDEGEERNRGNFPPRFSGRQFPNYSSELNVNALELEDSALYLCASSYGGSWNLGNTIYFGEGSWLTVV.